The table lists the clone carrying this T cell receptor (beta chain) with a count of one. This sample was taken from a study of identifying expanded T cells in peripheral blood. Produced via immunoSEQ multiplex PCR; TCRdb's table is partial and in-frame only. In the table there are about 94,000 clones, roughly 86% of which are singletons. Collection occurred without any documented infections or immune events in donors. Germline trimming cut 3 bases from V and 5 bases from J; bases unmatched to any gene: 13. This CDR3 region has 17 residues. Per the germline V gene, CDR1 is SGHDT and CDR2 is YYEEEE. V and J are TRBV5-6 and TRBJ1-1, with TRBD1 matching 10 bases. Material: blood. This sequence originates from a person between 18 and 75 years old in good health. This CDR3 reads CASSYRDRGRLGTEAFF. The CDR3 nucleotides read TGTGCCAGCAGCTACCGGGACAGGGGCCGCCTCGGGACTGAAGCTTTCTTT.